Shown below are 25 T cell receptor beta chains from a single sample sequenced in a study of sequential checkpoint blockade in melanoma (dated by TCRdb to about 2019). The treatment or condition tag for this specimen amounts to: randomized to nivolumab then ipilimumab (arm A) or the reverse (arm B). The library relied on the immunoSEQ multiplex PCR assay. TCRdb obtained this table from immuneACCESS and retained in-frame rearrangements with V and J assigned. These tables miss some clones; where compared with another copy, unresolved V genes account for less than half of the shortfall, and the remainder is unexplained. This sample is represented by tens of thousands of clones; about 77% of them were singletons. The ten largest clones capture roughly 23% of the sample. Specimen: CD8+ T cells sorted from blood (inferred from file names), collected from a patient given nivolumab and ipilimumab in sequence. The origin of the receptors is a human donor with melanoma.

The V gene is TRBV5-5, the J gene TRBJ2-7; 7 positions match TRBD1. Germline V CDR1 and CDR2: SGHKS, YYEKEE (reference sequence). J was trimmed by 7 bases and V by 1 base; bases with no gene match: 14. This CDR3 comprises 16 residues. The CDR3 DNA is TGTGCCAGCAGCTTGTACGGGGACAGCCCGTCCTGGGAGCAGTACTTC. Its protein is CASSLYGDSPSWEQYF.

The chain couples TRBV5-4 to TRBJ2-7; D remains ambiguous. Between the trimmed V and J ends, which lost 1 base and 2 bases, there was a span of 16 bases. Germline lookup yields CDR1 SGHNT and CDR2 YYREEE (reference sequence). The CDR3 is 16 amino acids. Here the CDR3 DNA reads TGTGCCAGCAGCTTGAATAGTCTAGACGGCCCCTACGAGCAGTACTTC. This encodes CASSLNSLDGPYEQYF.

The CDR3 DNA sequence: TGTGCCAGTACCGTGCGCCCTGACAGGGGGTCACCCCTCCACTTT. Translation gives CASTVRPDRGSPLHF. The chain uses TRBV19 and TRBJ1-6; the match to TRBD1 covers 9 bases. Germline lookup yields CDR1 LNHDA and CDR2 SQIVND (reference sequence). With 7 bases clipped from V and 10 bases from J, the junction kept 11 bases outside the gene matches. The CDR3 has 15 amino acids.

The chain couples TRBV2 to TRBJ1-1; D ambiguous. Germline V gene lookup returns CDR1 SNHLY and CDR2 FYNNEI. The CDR3 covers 15 residues. The V and J ends lost 1 base and 3 bases respectively, with 12 bases between them. Here the CDR3 DNA reads TGTGCCAGCAGTGAAGAAGATTACGGTGACACTGAAGCTTTCTTT. Residues: CASSEEDYGDTEAFF.

The chain employs TRBV6-5 and TRBJ2-1; no firm D call. Trimming took 0 bases from V and 8 from J, leaving 14 bases between them. There are 15 residues in the CDR3. Germline V gene sequence: CDR1 MNHEY, CDR2 SVGAGI. CDR3 nucleotides: TGTGCCAGCAGTTACTCGACGGCTCTTCGGGATGAGCAGTTCTTC. Residues: CASSYSTALRDEQFF.

This chain joins TRBV7-8 and TRBJ1-2, with a weak D call TRBD1 (5 bases). CDR3 length equals 12 residues. From germline, CDR1 is SGHVS and CDR2 FQNEAQ. V was shortened by 6 bases and J by 12 bases, with 17 bases between the two germline ends. CDR3 bases: TGTGCCAGCAGGGACTGGGACTCCACAAACACCTTC. This encodes CASRDWDSTNTF.

The CDR3, as DNA: TGCAGCGTCCCGTGGACTCGGGGAGATTACAATGAGCAGTTCTTC. The encoded protein is CSVPWTRGDYNEQFF. The chain has TRBV29-1 and TRBJ2-1; D might be TRBD2 (5 bases). Germline values: CDR1 SQVTM, CDR2 ANQGSEA. V was pared by 6 bases and J by 4 bases, with 19 bases between. There are 15 residues in the CDR3.

The chain is built from TRBV11-2 and TRBJ2-5, with TRBD2 identical over 8 bases. J lost 5 bases, V lost 5 bases, and 1 base had no gene match. The germline V gene has CDR1 SGHAT and CDR2 FQNNGV. The CDR3 has 12 residues. The CDR3 loop reads CASSPSGETQYF. For the CDR3, the DNA is TGTGCCAGCAGCCCTAGCGGGGAGACCCAGTACTTC.

V and J are TRBV9 and TRBJ1-1; weak D call: TRBD1 (6 bases). The CDR3 is 13 amino acids. Trimming cost V 4 bases and J 4 bases, with 11 bases left between them. CDR1 and CDR2 (germline): SGDLS, YYNGEE. CDR3: CASSPTGLTEAFF. As DNA, the CDR3 is TGTGCCAGCAGCCCGACAGGCCTCACTGAAGCTTTCTTT. The full variable domain, rest sourced from reference TRBV9 and TRBJ1-1, is DSGVTQTPKHLITATGQRVTLRCSPRSGDLSVYWYQQSLDQGLQFLIQYYNGEERAKGNILERFSAQQFPDLHSELNLSSLELGDSALYFCASSPTGLTEAFFGQGTRLTVV.

The sample holds a few counts of this clone. This sequence joins TRBV29-1 and TRBJ2-3, with D hard to call. V dropped 3 bases and J dropped 0 bases, with 10 bases sitting between them. Germline-derived CDR1 and CDR2 are SQVTM and ANQGSEA. CDR3 size: 14 residues. In nucleotides, the CDR3 is TGCAGCGTTGACGCTGCTATCAGCACAGATACGCAGTATTTT. This translates into CSVDAAISTDTQYF.

Only a few counts were recorded for this clone. The chain combines TRBV7-6 with TRBJ2-7; possibly TRBD1 for D (5 bases). V lost 2 bases, J lost 5 bases, and 19 bases lay in between. The CDR3 sequence is 16 residues long. Germline CDR1 reads SGHVS; CDR2 reads FNYEAQ. The CDR3 spells CASSLFFPPQGNEQYF. DNA for the CDR3: TGTGCCAGCAGCTTATTCTTCCCCCCCCAGGGCAACGAGCAGTACTTC.

The genes are TRBV23-1 and TRBJ1-2; tentatively, D is TRBD1 (6 bases). TRBV23-1 is an open reading frame whose function is uncertain. The CDR3 covers 16 residues. With 3 bases removed from V and 0 bases from J, the gap between germline ends came to 14 bases. The CDR3 DNA reads TGCGCCAGCAGTCATTGGGAGACAGGTGCTAACTATGGCTACACCTTC. This codes for CASSHWETGANYGYTF.

This chain joins TRBV16 and TRBJ1-2, with 8 positions matching TRBD1. Germline V gives CDR1 KGHSY, CDR2 FQNENV. Germline trimming cut 4 bases from V and 7 bases from J; bases unmatched to any gene: 14. The CDR3 has 16 residues. CDR3 amino acids: CASSLQGGQVTRGYTF. CDR3 in DNA: TGTGCCAGCAGCCTCCAAGGGGGACAGGTAACTCGTGGCTACACCTTC.

In DNA, the CDR3 is TGTGCCAGCAGTTTCTTAGCCTCCATGAACACTGAAGCTTTCTTT. Its translation: CASSFLASMNTEAFF. The chain links TRBV27 to TRBJ1-1; D ambiguous. Germline values: CDR1 MNHEY, CDR2 SMNVEV (reference sequence). V dropped 3 bases and J dropped 0 bases, with 11 bases sitting between them. CDR3 length: 15 amino acids.

Regarding this clone: A read error may produce the germline difference seen at one junction end. The rearrangement joins TRBV19 to TRBJ1-1, with unresolved D. Germline V gene lookup returns CDR1 LNHDA and CDR2 SQIVND (reference sequence). The CDR3 sequence is 12 residues long. The CDR3 spells CASNWANTEAFF. CDR3 DNA: TGTGCTAGTAATTGGGCGAACACTGAAGCTTTCTTT. The whole variable domain, filled in from reference TRBV19 and TRBJ1-1, reads DGGITQSPKYLFRKEGQNVTLSCEQNLNHDAMYWYRQDPGQGLRLIYYSQIVNDFQKGDIAEGYSVSREKKESFPLTVTSAQKNPTAFYLCASNWANTEAFFGQGTRLTVV.

The chain carries TRBV4-1 and TRBJ2-1, with TRBD2 matching 12 bases. V trimming: 1 base; J trimming: 7 bases; junction bases outside the gene matches: 8. The CDR3 covers 17 residues. The germline V gene encodes CDR1 MGHRA and CDR2 YSYEKL. The CDR3 coding sequence is TGCGCCAGCAGCCAAGGGGCCCTAGCGGGGGGGAAAAATGAGCAGTTCTTC. It is translated as CASSQGALAGGKNEQFF.

Only a few counts were recorded for this clone. The rearrangement joins TRBV7-2 to TRBJ2-1; TRBD2 is a possible D gene (5 bases). Between the trimmed V and J ends, which lost 2 bases and 2 bases, there was a span of 10 bases. Germline V gives CDR1 SGHTA, CDR2 FQGNSA. This CDR3 region has 15 residues. CDR3 residues: CASSLLEGTYNEQFF. CDR3 coding DNA: TGTGCCAGCAGCTTATTAGAGGGCACCTACAATGAGCAGTTCTTC.

The chain's CDR3 is CASSLVGRVGDEQFF. Here the CDR3 DNA reads TGCGCCAGCAGCTTGGTCGGGAGGGTTGGGGATGAGCAGTTCTTC. The gene calls are TRBV5-1 and TRBJ2-1, with 8 nucleotides matching TRBD2. Germline V gene sequence: CDR1 SGHRS, CDR2 YFSETQ. The CDR3 totals 15 residues. Trimming removed 0 bases from V and 8 bases from J; junction bases left unmatched: 7.

The V call is TRBV10-2, the J call TRBJ2-1; 8 bases are shared with TRBD2. After removal of 9 bases from V and 6 bases from J, the junction contained 4 bases not matched to a gene. The CDR3 contains 12 residues. Germline V gives CDR1 WSHSY, CDR2 SAAADI. CDR3 DNA: TGCGCCAGTCGACTAGCGCTCAATGAGCAGTTCTTC. Translated, it gives CASRLALNEQFF.

A few counts support this clone. The CDR3 sequence: CASTESQGRNSNQPQHF. The CDR3, as DNA: TGTGCCAGCACCGAATCACAGGGACGGAATAGCAATCAGCCCCAGCATTTT. V is TRBV27 and J is TRBJ1-5; TRBD1 might be the D (6 bases). CDR1 and CDR2 from the germline V gene are MNHEY and SMNVEV (reference sequence). The CDR3 sequence is 17 residues long. The V end lost 7 bases, the J end lost 0 bases, and 19 bases lay between the germline ends.

This chain joins TRBV9 and TRBJ2-3; the D gene is possibly TRBD1 (6 bases). Trimming pared 0 bases from V and 2 bases from J, leaving 7 bases between. This CDR3 has 14 amino acids. Germline-derived CDR1 and CDR2 are SGDLS and YYNGEE. CDR3 nucleotide sequence: TGTGCCAGCAGCGTAGGGGGGCCCACAGATACGCAGTATTTT. This encodes CASSVGGPTDTQYF.

The chain couples TRBV9 to TRBJ2-7, with 7 bases that match TRBD1. V dropped 4 bases and J dropped 4; count of bases not matched to a gene: 11. This CDR3 has 15 residues. CDR1 and CDR2 from the germline V gene are SGDLS and YYNGEE. CDR3 residues: CASSPRTGPTYEQYF. The CDR3, as DNA: TGTGCCAGCAGCCCTCGGACAGGCCCAACGTACGAGCAGTACTTC.

This rearrangement joins TRBV11-1 to TRBJ2-7, with D perhaps matching TRBD1 (6 bases). There are 15 residues in the CDR3. The germline gives CDR1 SGHAT, CDR2 FQDESV (reference sequence). V lost 5 bases and J 2 bases, leaving 16 bases between the germline ends. CDR3 in DNA: TGTGCCAGCAGCCATGACAGGTTCGCTACCTACGAGCAGTACTTC. Its translation: CASSHDRFATYEQYF. The full variable domain, with the rest looked up from reference TRBV11-1 and TRBJ2-7, is EAEVAQSPRYKITEKSQAVAFWCDPISGHATLYWYRQILGQGPELLVQFQDESVVDDSQLPKDRFSAERLKGVDSTLKIQPAELGDSAMYLCASSHDRFATYEQYFGPGTRLTVT.

The chain recombines TRBV10-2 with TRBJ2-5; D is undetermined. In germline, CDR1 is WSHSY, CDR2 SAAADI. V was trimmed by 4 bases and J by 5 bases, leaving 5 bases between them. CDR3 length equals 11 residues. CDR3 loop: CASSGRETQYF. Written as DNA, the CDR3 is TGCGCCAGCAGTGGCAGGGAGACCCAGTACTTC.

The chain employs TRBV10-2 and TRBJ1-1; D call uncertain. Germline CDR1 and CDR2: WSHSY and SAAADI. The V end lost 6 bases, the J end lost 2 bases, and 7 bases lay between the germline ends. The CDR3 covers 12 residues. The CDR3 here is CASSLSNTEAFF. The CDR3 bases are TGCGCCAGCAGCTTGTCCAACACTGAAGCTTTCTTT.